This T cell receptor (beta chain) was retrieved from a study of T cell clonotyping in hematopoietic cell transplantation. Study-level points and caveats: Recipient TCR diversity dropped after transplant; expanded clonotypes rose from day 30 to 180.

Blood collection times were about day -28 and days 30, 100, 180 posttransplant. This table comes from immunoSEQ multiplex PCR, and its TCRdb copy is limited to in-frame clones, with some not included. The sample shows under 9,500 clones, about nine tenths of them seen only once. Germline loops: CDR1 SGHVS, CDR2 FQNEAQ. Trimming stripped 3 bases from V and 3 bases from J, with 11 bases between. The CDR3 covers 14 residues. Remarks on this clone: Its antigen is still unknown.

This clonotype originated in a human patient who had an allogeneic stem cell transplant, so the T cells may come from the graft donor. The donor label of this sample is uncertain. Some clones in this sample may be carry-over from other donors' samples. V and J are TRBV7-8 and TRBJ1-2; D is undetermined. The material sequenced was PBMCs, taken 180 days after allogeneic stem cell transplant. CDR3 sequence: CASSFLTRYYGYTF. DNA for the CDR3: TGTGCCAGCAGCTTCCTCACAAGATACTATGGCTACACCTTC. Complete variable domain (other parts from reference TRBV7-8 and TRBJ1-2): GAGVSQSPRYKVAKRGQDVALRCDPISGHVSLFWYQQALGQGPEFLTYFQNEAQLDKSGLPSDRFFAERPEGSVSTLKIQRTQQEDSAVYLCASSFLTRYYGYTFGSGTRLTVV.